This TCR beta chain came from a study of response to subunit inactivated influenza vaccine. Study observations and caveats: With each seasonal influenza vaccination, the authors suggested, few new T cells are recruited.

V was trimmed by 0 bases and J by 6 bases, leaving 8 bases between them. The CDR3 spans 13 residues. The V gene's germline CDR1 is LGHNA and CDR2 YSLEER. As concerns this clonotype: The antigen is undetermined.

TCRdb itself ran the RT-PCR reads through MiXCR, one entry per CDR3 protein. The repertoire holds 500,000 or so distinct CDR3 sequences, with approximately 15% as singletons. This sample comprised CD4+ T cells sorted from PBMCs, obtained roughly 24 months after vaccination. V usage is TRBV4-3 and J usage is TRBJ2-5; no reliable D call. This TCR was recovered from a man aged 45-69 years who received an inactivated influenza vaccine. DNA of the CDR3: TGCGCCAGCAGCCAAGATTTGGTTCAGACCCAGTACTTC. Protein sequence: CASSQDLVQTQYF.